Included here is one TCR beta chain sequence, with context. The study counted Cohort 3 donors as recovered given two negative PCRs, clearance, or symptom resolution. The data stem from a study of blood T cell repertoires in COVID-19. The germline CDR1 and CDR2 sequences are ENHRY and SYGVKD. There are 15 residues in the CDR3. V was clipped by 2 bases and J by 5 bases, with 15 bases between them. This table comes from immunoSEQ multiplex PCR, and its TCRdb copy is limited to in-frame clones, with some not included. The data show hundreds of thousands of clones, around 89% seen once. The sample consisted of PBMCs or T cells enriched from blood (not recorded which). This TCR was sampled from a man between 35 and 55 years old who had recovered from COVID-19. The V gene is TRBV10-3, the J gene TRBJ2-5; D might be TRBD1 (6 bases). The CDR3: CAISEGYSRGETQYF. CDR3 nucleotide sequence: TGTGCCATCAGTGAGGGGTATTCCAGGGGCGAGACCCAGTACTTC.